These T cell receptor beta chains were read from a single sample in a study of blood T cell repertoires in COVID-19. Some clones are missing from TCRdb's copy, which holds only in-frame ones; the method was immunoSEQ multiplex PCR. The table records 130,000 to 150,000 clones, approximately 85% of them present only once. Sequenced material: peripheral blood. The receptor set was obtained from a human donor with acute or convalescent COVID-19. The donor label of this sample is uncertain. Both conserved end residues are part of each CDR3.

j_gene | v_gene | CDR3aa
TRBJ2-2 | TRBV24-1 | CATSDDSGANTGELFF
TRBJ2-2 | TRBV19 | CASMTDTYTGELFF
TRBJ2-2 | TRBV30 | CAWSGGQGGELFF
TRBJ2-7 | TRBV23-1 | CASSQPGQHNEQYF
TRBJ2-2 | TRBV6-2/TRBV6-3 | CASSDRGRTGELFF
TRBJ1-6 | TRBV2 | CASIRSNSPLHF
TRBJ2-7 | TRBV7-3 | CASSLDRGRTYEQYF
TRBJ1-1 | TRBV6-5 | CASSYFSRLNTEAFF
TRBJ2-1 | TRBV30 | CAWSVYPGYNEQFF
TRBJ1-4 | TRBV12-3/TRBV12-4 | CASSFSLGEKLFF
TRBJ1-2 | TRBV6-5 | CASSYSKGYGYTF
TRBJ2-2 | TRBV7-8 | CASSPNWELFF
TRBJ1-4 | TRBV7-9 | CASSLGNPGSNEKLFF
TRBJ1-2 | TRBV7-9 | CASSSPGQALYGYTF
TRBJ2-2 | TRBV7-2 | CASSLTLGELFF
TRBJ1-4 | TRBV19 | CASSEQGGEKLFF